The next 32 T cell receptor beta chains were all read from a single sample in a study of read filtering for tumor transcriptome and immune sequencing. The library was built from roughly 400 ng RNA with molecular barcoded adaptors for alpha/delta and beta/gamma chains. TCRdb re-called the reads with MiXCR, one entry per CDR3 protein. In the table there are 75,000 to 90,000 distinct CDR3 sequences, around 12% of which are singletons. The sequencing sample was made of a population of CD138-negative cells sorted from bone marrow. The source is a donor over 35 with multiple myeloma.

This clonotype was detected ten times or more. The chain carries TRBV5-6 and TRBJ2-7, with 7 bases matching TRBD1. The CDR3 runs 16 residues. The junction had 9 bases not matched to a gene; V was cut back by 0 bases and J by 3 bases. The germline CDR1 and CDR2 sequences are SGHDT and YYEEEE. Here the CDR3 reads CASSLGDSPTYYEQYF. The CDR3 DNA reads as TGTGCCAGCAGCTTGGGGGACAGTCCCACCTACTACGAGCAGTACTTC.

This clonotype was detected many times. CDR3: CASSLEGATGGRTGELFF. The CDR3 bases are TGCGCCAGCAGCTTGGAGGGGGCGACAGGGGGAAGAACCGGGGAGCTGTTTTTT. This rearrangement joins TRBV5-1 to TRBJ2-2, with TRBD1 identical over 9 bases. The CDR3 sequence is 18 residues long. V shed 0 bases and J 5 bases; nucleotides not matched to a gene: 11. Germline V gene lookup returns CDR1 SGHRS and CDR2 YFSETQ.

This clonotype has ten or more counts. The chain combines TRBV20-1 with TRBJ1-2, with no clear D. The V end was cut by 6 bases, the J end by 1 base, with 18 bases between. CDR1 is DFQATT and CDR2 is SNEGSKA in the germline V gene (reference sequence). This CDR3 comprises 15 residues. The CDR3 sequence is CSAPSEGSNNYGYTF. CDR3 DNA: TGCAGTGCCCCGTCAGAAGGATCCAATAACTATGGCTACACCTTC.

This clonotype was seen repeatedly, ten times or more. In nucleotides, the CDR3 is TGCGCCAGCAGCCACCGGGACAGGTACTCCTACGAGCAGTACTTC. Translating it yields CASSHRDRYSYEQYF. The chain joins TRBV4-1 to TRBJ2-7; 8 bases are shared with TRBD1. Germline values: CDR1 MGHRA, CDR2 YSYEKL. The J segment lost 0 bases and the V segment lost 3 bases, leaving 4 bases of the junction unmatched. This CDR3 has 15 residues.

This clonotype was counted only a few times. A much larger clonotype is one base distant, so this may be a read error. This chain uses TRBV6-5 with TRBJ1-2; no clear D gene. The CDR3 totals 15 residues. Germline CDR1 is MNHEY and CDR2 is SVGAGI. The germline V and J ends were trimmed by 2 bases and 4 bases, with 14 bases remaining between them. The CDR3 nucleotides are TGTGCCAGCAGTTACCCGAAATTGGGTAGCTATGGCTACACCTTC. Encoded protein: CASSYPKLGSYGYTF.

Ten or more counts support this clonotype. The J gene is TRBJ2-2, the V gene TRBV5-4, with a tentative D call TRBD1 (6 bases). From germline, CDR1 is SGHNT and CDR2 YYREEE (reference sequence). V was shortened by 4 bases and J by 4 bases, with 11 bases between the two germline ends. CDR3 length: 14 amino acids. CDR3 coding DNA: TGTGCCAGCAGCCCTCTGGACAGCACCGGGGAGCTGTTTTTT. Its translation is CASSPLDSTGELFF.

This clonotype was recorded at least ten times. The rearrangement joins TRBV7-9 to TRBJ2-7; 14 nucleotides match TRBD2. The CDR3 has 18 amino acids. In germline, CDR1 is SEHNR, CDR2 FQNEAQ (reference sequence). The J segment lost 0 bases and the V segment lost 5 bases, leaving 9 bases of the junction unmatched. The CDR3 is CASSPGTSGSSSSYEQYF. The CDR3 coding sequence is TGTGCCAGCAGCCCCGGGACTAGCGGGAGTTCTAGCTCCTACGAGCAGTACTTC.

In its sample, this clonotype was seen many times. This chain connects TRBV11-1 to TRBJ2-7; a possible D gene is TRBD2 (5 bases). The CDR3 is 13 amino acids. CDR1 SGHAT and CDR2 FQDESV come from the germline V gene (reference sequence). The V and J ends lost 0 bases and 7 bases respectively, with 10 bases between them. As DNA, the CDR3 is TGTGCCAGCAGCTTAGCAGAGGGTTGGGAGCAGTACTTC. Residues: CASSLAEGWEQYF.

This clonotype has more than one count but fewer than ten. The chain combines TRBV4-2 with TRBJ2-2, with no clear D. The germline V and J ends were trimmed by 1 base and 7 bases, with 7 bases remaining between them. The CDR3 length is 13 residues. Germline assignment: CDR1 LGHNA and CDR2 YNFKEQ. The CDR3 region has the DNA TGTGCCAGCAGCCAAGGTCTTGGCGGGGAGCTGTTTTTT. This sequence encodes CASSQGLGGELFF.

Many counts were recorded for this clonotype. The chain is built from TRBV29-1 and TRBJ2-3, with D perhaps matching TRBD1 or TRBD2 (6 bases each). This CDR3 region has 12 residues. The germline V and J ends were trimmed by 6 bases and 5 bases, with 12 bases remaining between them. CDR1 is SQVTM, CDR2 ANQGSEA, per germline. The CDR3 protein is CSVLQGGDTQYF. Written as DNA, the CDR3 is TGCAGCGTGCTACAGGGAGGAGATACGCAGTATTTT.

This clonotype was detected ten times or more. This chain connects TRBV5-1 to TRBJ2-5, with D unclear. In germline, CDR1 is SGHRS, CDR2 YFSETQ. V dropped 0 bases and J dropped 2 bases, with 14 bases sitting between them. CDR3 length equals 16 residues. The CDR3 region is CASSLGTGGRQETQYF. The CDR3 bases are TGCGCCAGCAGCTTGGGTACGGGCGGACGGCAAGAGACCCAGTACTTC.

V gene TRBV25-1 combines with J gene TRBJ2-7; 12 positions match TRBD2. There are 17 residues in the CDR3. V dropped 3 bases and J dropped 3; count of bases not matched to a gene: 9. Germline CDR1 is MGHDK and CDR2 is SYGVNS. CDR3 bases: TGTGCCAGCAGTGAGGGAATGCTAGCGGGAGGGTACTACGAGCAGTACTTC. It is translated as CASSEGMLAGGYYEQYF.

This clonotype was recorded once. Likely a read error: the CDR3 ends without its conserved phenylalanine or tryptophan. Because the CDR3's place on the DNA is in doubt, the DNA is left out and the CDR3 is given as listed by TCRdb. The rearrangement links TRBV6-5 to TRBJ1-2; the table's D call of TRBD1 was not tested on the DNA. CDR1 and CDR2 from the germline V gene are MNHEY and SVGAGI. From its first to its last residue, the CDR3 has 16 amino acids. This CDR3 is CASSRAPGQPPYGYTL.

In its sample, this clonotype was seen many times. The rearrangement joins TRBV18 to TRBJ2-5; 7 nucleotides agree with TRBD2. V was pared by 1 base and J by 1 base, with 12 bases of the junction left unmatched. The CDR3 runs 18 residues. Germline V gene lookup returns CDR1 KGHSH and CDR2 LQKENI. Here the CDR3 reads CASSPLRWLAELQETQYF. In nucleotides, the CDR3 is TGTGCCAGCTCACCACTCCGTTGGCTAGCGGAACTCCAAGAGACCCAGTACTTC.

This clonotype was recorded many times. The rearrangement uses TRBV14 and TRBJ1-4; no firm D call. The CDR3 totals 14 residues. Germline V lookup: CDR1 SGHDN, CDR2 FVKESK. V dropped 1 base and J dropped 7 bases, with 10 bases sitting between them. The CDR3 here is CASSQGIYGEKLFF. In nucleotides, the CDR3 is TGTGCCAGCAGCCAAGGGATCTACGGTGAAAAACTGTTTTTT. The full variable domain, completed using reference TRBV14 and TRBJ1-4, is EAGVTQFPSHSVIEKGQTVTLRCDPISGHDNLYWYRRVMGKEIKFLLHFVKESKQDESGMPNNRFLAERTGGTYSTLKVQPAELEDSGVYFCASSQGIYGEKLFFGSGTQLSVL.

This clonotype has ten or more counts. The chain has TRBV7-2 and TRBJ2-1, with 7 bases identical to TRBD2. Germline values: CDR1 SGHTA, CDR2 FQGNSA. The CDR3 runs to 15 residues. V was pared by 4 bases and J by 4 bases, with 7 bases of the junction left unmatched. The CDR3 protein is CASSSGGGGYNEQFF. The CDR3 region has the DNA TGTGCCAGCAGCTCGGGTGGCGGGGGATACAATGAGCAGTTCTTC.

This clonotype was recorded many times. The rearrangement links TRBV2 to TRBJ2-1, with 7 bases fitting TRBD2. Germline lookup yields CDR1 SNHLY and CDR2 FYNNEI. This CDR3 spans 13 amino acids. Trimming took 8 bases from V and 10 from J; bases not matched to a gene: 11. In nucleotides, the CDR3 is TGTGCCAGCGGAAGGACTAGTGAGGGCGAGCAGTTCTTC. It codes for CASGRTSEGEQFF.

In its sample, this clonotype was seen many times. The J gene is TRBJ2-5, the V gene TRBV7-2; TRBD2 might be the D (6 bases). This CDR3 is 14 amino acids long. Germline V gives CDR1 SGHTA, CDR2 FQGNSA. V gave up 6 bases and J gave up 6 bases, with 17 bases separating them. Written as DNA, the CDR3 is TGTGCCAGCAGTATCGGCGGGGATTTAAAGACCCAGTACTTC. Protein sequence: CASSIGGDLKTQYF.

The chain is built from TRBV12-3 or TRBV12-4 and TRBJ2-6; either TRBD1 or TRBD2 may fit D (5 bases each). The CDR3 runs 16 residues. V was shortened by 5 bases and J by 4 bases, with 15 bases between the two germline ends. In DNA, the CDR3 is TGTGCCAGCAGTCCCACCGGGGCGATAGGGGCCAACGTCCTGACTTTC. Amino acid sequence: CASSPTGAIGANVLTF.

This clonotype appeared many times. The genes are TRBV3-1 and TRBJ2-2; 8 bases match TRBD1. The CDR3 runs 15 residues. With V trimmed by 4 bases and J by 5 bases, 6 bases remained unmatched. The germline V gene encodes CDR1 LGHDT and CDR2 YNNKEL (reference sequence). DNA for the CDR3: TGTGCCAGCAGCCGGGGGACAGGAGCGACCGGGGAGCTGTTTTTT. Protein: CASSRGTGATGELFF.

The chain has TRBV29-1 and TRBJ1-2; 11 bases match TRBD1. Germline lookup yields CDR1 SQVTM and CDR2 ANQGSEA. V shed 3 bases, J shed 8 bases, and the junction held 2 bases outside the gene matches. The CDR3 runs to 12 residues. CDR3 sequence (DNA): TGCAGCGTTGAGGGACAGGGGGAAGGCTACACCTTC. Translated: CSVEGQGEGYTF.

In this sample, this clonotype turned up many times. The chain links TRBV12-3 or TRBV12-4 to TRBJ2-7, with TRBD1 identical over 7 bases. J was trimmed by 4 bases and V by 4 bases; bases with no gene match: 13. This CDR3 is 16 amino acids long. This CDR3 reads CASSWTRWGQTYEQYF. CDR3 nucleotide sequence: TGTGCCAGCAGTTGGACCCGGTGGGGACAGACATACGAGCAGTACTTC.

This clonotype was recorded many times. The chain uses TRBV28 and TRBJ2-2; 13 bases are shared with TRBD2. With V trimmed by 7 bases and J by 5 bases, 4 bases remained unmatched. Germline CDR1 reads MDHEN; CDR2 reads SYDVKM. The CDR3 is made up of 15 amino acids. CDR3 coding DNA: TGTGCCAGCAATTCGGGACTAGCGGGAACCGGGGAGCTGTTTTTT. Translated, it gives CASNSGLAGTGELFF.

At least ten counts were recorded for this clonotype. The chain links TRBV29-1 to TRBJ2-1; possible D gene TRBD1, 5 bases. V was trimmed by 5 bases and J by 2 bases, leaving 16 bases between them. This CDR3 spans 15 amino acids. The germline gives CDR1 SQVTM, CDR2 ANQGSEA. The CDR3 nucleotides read TGCAGCGTTTGGACAATGGCCGGGCCCTACAATGAGCAGTTCTTC. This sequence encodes CSVWTMAGPYNEQFF.

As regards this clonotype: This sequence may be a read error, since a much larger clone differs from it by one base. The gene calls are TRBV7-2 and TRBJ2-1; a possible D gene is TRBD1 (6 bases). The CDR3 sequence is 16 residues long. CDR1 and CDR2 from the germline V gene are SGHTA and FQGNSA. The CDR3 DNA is TGTGCCAGCAGCTGGACGGCGGACAGCTCCTACAATGAGCAGCTCTTC. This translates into CASSWTADSSYNEQLF. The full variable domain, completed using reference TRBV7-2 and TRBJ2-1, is GAGVSQSPSNKVTEKGKDVELRCDPISGHTALYWYRQSLGQGLEFLIYFQGNSAPDKSGLPSDRFSAERTGGSVSTLTIQRTQQEDSAVYLCASSWTADSSYNEQLFGPGTRLTVL.

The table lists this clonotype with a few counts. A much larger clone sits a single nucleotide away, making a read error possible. The CDR3 region has the DNA TGTGCCAGCGTTCGGGGGACCGGAGGAGATACGCAGTATTTT. This translates into CASVRGTGGDTQYF. The rearrangement links TRBV6-2 or TRBV6-3 to TRBJ2-3; TRBD2 might be the D (6 bases). CDR1 is MNHEY, CDR2 SVGEGT, per germline. The CDR3 has 14 amino acids. Trimming stripped 8 bases from V and 5 bases from J, with 17 bases between.

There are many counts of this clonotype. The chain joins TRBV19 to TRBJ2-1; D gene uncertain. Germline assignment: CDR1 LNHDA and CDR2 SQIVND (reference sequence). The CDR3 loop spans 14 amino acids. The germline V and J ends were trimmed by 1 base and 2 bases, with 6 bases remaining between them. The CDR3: CASSIGTAYNEQFF. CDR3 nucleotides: TGTGCCAGTAGTATAGGTACGGCCTACAATGAGCAGTTCTTC.

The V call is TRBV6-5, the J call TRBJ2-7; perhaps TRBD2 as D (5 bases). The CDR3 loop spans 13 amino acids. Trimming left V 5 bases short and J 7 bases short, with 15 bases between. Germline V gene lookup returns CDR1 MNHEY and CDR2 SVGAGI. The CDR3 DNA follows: TGTGCCAGCAGTGAAGCCGGAGGAATGGAGCAGTACTTC. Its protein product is CASSEAGGMEQYF.

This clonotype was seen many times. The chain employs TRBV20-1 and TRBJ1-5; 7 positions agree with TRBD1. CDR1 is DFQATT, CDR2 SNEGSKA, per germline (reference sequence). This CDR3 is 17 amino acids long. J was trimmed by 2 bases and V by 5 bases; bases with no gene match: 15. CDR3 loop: CSAVQPGQKRGNQPQHF. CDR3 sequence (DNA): TGCAGTGCTGTCCAACCGGGACAGAAGAGGGGCAATCAGCCCCAGCATTTT.

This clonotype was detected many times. CDR3 protein: CASSYRMGTEAFF. The DNA of the CDR3 is TGTGCCAGCAGCTATCGAATGGGCACTGAAGCTTTCTTT. This chain connects TRBV28 to TRBJ1-1; no clear D gene. The CDR3 length is 13 residues. V lost 6 bases and J 4 bases, leaving 12 bases between the germline ends. The germline V gene encodes CDR1 MDHEN and CDR2 SYDVKM.

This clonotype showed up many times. CDR3 amino acids: CASSVESSGSVLSYNEQFF. CDR3 in DNA: TGTGCCAGCAGCGTAGAGAGTAGCGGGAGCGTCCTCTCCTACAATGAGCAGTTCTTC. The rearrangement uses TRBV9 and TRBJ2-1; 9 bases line up with TRBD2. Germline V gives CDR1 SGDLS, CDR2 YYNGEE. Trimming removed 0 bases from V and 0 bases from J; junction bases left unmatched: 10. The CDR3 has 19 residues.

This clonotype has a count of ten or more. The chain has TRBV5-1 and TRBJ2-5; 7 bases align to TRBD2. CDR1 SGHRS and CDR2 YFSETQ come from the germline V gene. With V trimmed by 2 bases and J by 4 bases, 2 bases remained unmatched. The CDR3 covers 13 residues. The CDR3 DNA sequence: TGCGCCAGCAGCTTAGGCGGGAGAGAGACCCAGTACTTC. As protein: CASSLGGRETQYF.